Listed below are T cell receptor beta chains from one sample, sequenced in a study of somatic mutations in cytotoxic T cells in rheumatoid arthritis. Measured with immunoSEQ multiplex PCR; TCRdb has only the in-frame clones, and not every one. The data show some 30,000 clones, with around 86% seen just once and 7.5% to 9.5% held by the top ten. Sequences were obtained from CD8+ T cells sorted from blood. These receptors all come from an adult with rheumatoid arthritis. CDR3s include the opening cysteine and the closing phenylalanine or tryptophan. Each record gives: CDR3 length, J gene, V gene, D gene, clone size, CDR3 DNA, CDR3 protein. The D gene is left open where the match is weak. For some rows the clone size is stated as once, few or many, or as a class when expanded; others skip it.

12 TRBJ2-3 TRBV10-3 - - TGTGCCATCAGTGAGTCTACAGATACGCAGTATTTT CAISESTDTQYF
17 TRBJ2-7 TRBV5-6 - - TGTGCCAGCAGCCACGACGTCGGGACCGCGGGTAGGTACGAGCAGTACTTC CASSHDVGTAGRYEQYF
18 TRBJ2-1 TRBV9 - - TGTGCCAGCAGCCGAGGGGGGAGGGGACTCTGGGACGGCAATGAGCAGTTCTTC CASSRGGRGLWDGNEQFF
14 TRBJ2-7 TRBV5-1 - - TGCGCCAGCAGCTTGGTAGGGGCGGCTTACGAGCAGTACTTC CASSLVGAAYEQYF
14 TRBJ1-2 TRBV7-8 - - TGTGCCAGCAGCCGCGGGACCGCCAACTATGGCTACACCTTC CASSRGTANYGYTF
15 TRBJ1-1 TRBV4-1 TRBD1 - TGCGCCAGCAGCCGCCGCTCAGGGGGATACACTGAAGCTTTCTTT CASSRRSGGYTEAFF
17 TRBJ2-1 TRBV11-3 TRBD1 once TGTGCCAGCACCCTAGGGGGCGGGCCGAGCTCCTACAATGAGCAGTTCTTC CASTLGGGPSSYNEQFF
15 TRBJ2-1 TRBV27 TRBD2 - TGTGCCAGCAGTTCTAGCGGGGGCGAATACAATGAGCAGTTCTTC CASSSSGGEYNEQFF
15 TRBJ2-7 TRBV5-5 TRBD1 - TGTGCCAGCAGCTTGGAATGGGACAGGGGATACGAGCAGTACTTC CASSLEWDRGYEQYF
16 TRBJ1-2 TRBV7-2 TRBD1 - TGTGCCAGCAGCCTCTCTTATGGACAGGGTAACTATGGCTACACCTTC CASSLSYGQGNYGYTF
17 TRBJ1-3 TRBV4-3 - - TGCGCCAGCAGCCAAGATAGGGGAGGGAACTCTGGAAACACCATATATTTT CASSQDRGGNSGNTIYF
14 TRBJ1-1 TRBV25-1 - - TGTGCCAGCAGTGATGTTGGATGGGGCACTGAAGCTTTCTTT CASSDVGWGTEAFF
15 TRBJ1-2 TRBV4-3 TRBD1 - TGCGCCAGCAGCCAAGCCGGGACAGTAAACTATGGCTACACCTTC CASSQAGTVNYGYTF
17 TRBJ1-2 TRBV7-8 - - TGTGCCAGCAGCGACCGGCCCGCTGGGGTGGCTAACTATGGCTACACCTTC CASSDRPAGVANYGYTF
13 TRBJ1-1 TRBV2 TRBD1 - TGTGCCAGCAGTGTTGGACAGGGGTTTGAAGCTTTCTTT CASSVGQGFEAFF
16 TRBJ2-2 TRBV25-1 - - TGTGCCAGCAGTGAATCGGTCTGGGGGCCGGCCGGGGAGCTGTTTTTT CASSESVWGPAGELFF
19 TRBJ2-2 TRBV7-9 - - TGTGCCAGCAGTATCAACTTCCGGGAGAGAGCTGGTAACACCGGGGAGCTGTTTTTT CASSINFRERAGNTGELFF
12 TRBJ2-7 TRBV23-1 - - TGCGCCAGCAGCCCTACCCCCTACGAGCAGTACTTC CASSPTPYEQYF
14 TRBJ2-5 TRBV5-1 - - TGCGCCAGCAGCTTTGGGTGGGGGGCAGAGACCCAGTACTTC CASSFGWGAETQYF
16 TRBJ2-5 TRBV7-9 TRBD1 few TGTGCCAGCAGCTCAAATGACAGGGCGTACCAAGAGACCCAGTACTTC CASSSNDRAYQETQYF
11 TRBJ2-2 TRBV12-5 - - TGTGCTAGTGGTTTGAGGGGGGAGCTGTTTTTT CASGLRGELFF
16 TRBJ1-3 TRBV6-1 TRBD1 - TGTGCCAGCAGTGCGGACAGGGAGCAGAGCGGAAACACCATATATTTT CASSADREQSGNTIYF
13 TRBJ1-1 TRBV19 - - TGTGCCAGTAGTATAGGAGGGAACACTGAAGCTTTCTTT CASSIGGNTEAFF
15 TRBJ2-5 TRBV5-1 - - TGCGCCAGCAGCTTGTGGACTCGAACCCAAGAGACCCAGTACTTC CASSLWTRTQETQYF
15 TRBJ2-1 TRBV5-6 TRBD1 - TGTGCCAGCAGCTCCGGGGACAGGGGATACAATGAGCAGTTCTTC CASSSGDRGYNEQFF
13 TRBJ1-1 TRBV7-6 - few TGTGCCAGCAGCTTAGGGGGGAGGTCTGAAGCTTTCTTT CASSLGGRSEAFF
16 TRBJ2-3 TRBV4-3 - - TGCGCCAGCAGCCACTCTAGCGACACTAGCACAGATACGCAGTATTTT CASSHSSDTSTDTQYF
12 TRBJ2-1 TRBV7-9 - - TGTGCCAGCAGCTCTTACGACAATGAGCAGTTCTTC CASSSYDNEQFF
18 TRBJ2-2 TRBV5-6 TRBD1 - TGTGCCAGCAGCTCGCGGGTGTGGGACAGGGTCGGGGCCGGGGAGCTGTTTTTT CASSSRVWDRVGAGELFF
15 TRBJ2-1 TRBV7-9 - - TGTGCCAGCAGCTTATCTAACAGGGTTGAGGATGAGCAGTTCTTC CASSLSNRVEDEQFF
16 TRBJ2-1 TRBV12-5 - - TGTGCTAGTCTGCCCCCCGTGGGGCGGGCATACAATGAGCAGTTCTTC CASLPPVGRAYNEQFF